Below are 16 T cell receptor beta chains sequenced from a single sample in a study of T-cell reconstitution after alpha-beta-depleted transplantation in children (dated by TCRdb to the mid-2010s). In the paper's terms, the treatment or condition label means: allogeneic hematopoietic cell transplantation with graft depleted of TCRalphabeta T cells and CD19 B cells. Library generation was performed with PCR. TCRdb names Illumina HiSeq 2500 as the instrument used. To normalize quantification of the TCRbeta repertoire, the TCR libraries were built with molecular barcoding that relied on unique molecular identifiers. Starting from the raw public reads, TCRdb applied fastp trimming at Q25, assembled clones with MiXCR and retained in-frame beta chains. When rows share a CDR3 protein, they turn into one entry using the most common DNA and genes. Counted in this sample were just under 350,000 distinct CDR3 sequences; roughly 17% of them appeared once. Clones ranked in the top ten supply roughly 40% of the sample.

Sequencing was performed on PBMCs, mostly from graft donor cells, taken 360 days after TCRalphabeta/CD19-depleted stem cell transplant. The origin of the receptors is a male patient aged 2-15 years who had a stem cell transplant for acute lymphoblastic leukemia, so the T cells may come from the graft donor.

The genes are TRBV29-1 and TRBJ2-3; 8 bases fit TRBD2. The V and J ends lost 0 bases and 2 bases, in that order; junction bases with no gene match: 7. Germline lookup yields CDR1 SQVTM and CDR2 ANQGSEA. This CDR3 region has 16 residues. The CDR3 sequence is CSVEDRGTRDTDTQYF. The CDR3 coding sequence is TGCAGCGTTGAAGATCGCGGGACTAGAGACACAGATACGCAGTATTTT.

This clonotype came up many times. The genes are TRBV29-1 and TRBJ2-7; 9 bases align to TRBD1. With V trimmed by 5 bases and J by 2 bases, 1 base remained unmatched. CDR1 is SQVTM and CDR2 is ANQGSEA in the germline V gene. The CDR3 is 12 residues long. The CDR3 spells CSVRDRAYEQYF. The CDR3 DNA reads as TGCAGCGTTCGGGACAGGGCCTACGAGCAGTACTTC.

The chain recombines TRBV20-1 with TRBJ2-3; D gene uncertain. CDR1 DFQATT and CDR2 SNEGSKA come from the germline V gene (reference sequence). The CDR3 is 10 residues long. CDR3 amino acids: CSQATDTQYF. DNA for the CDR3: TGCAGCCAGGCCACAGATACGCAGTATTTT.

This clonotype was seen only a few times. The CDR3 DNA reads TGTGCCAGCAGCTTGGGACAGATCGGGGACTATGGCTACACCTTC. It is translated as CASSLGQIGDYGYTF. This sequence joins TRBV5-6 and TRBJ1-2, with a tentative D call TRBD1 (5 bases). CDR3 length: 15 amino acids. The germline gives CDR1 SGHDT, CDR2 YYEEEE. Trimming removed 0 bases at V and 3 bases at J, with 12 bases between.

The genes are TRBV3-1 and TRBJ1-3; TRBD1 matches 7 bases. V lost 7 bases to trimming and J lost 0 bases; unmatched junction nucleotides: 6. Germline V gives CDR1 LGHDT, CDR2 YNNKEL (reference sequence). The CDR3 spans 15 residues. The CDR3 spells CASIRDRRSGNTIYF. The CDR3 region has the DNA TGTGCCAGCATCCGGGACAGACGCTCTGGAAACACCATATATTTT.

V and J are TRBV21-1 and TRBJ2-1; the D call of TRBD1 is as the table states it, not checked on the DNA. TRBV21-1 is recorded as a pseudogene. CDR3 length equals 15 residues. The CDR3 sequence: CASSTWTPHGLVGFF. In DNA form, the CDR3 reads TGTGCCAGCAGCACGTGGACACCCCACGGCCTGGTGGGGTTCTTC.

The CDR3 DNA is TGCAGTGTCCCTTACGCGTCGCAGCCTTGGAACTATGGCTACACCTTC. Translated, it gives CSVPYASQPWNYGYTF. The rearrangement joins TRBV20-1 to TRBJ1-2; D gene unclear. The CDR3 is made up of 16 amino acids. V lost 7 bases and J 2 bases, leaving 23 bases between the germline ends. CDR1 and CDR2 from the germline V gene are DFQATT and SNEGSKA (reference sequence).

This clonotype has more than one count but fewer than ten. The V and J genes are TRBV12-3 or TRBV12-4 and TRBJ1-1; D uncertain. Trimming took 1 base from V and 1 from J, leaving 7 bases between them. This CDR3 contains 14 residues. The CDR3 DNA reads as TGTGCCAGCAGTTTAGTGGGAAGGAACACTGAAGCTTTCTTT. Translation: CASSLVGRNTEAFF.

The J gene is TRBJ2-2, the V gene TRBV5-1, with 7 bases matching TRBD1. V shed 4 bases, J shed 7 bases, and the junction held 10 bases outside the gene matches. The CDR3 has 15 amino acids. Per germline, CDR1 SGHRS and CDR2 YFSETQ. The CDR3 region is CASSLGQTRSGELFF. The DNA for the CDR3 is TGCGCCAGCAGCCTGGGACAGACGCGAAGCGGGGAGCTGTTTTTT. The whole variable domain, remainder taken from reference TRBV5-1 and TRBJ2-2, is KAGVTQTPRYLIKTRGQQVTLSCSPISGHRSVSWYQQTPGQGLQFLFEYFSETQRNKGNFPGRFSGRQFSNSRSEMNVSTLELGDSALYLCASSLGQTRSGELFFGEGSRLTVL.

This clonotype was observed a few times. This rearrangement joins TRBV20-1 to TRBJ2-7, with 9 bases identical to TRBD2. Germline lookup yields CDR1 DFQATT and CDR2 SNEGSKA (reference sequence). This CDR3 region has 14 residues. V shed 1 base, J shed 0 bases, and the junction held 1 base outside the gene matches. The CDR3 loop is CSARGLADSYEQYF. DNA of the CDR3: TGCAGTGCTAGAGGACTAGCGGACTCCTACGAGCAGTACTTC.

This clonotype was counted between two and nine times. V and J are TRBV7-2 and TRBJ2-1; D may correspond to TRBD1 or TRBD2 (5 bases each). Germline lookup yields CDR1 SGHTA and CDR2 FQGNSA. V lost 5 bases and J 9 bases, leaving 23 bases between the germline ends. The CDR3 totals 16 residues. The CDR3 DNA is TGTGCCAGCAGCCTTGCACCCAGCGGAGGTCAGGGTGAGCAGTTCTTC. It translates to CASSLAPSGGQGEQFF.

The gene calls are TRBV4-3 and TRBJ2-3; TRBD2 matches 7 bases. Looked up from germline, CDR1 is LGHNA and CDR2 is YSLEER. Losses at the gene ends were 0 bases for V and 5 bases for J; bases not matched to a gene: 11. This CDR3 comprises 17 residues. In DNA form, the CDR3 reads TGCGCCAGCAGCCAAGACCCGGGACTAAAGTTGGTAGATACGCAGTATTTT. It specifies CASSQDPGLKLVDTQYF.

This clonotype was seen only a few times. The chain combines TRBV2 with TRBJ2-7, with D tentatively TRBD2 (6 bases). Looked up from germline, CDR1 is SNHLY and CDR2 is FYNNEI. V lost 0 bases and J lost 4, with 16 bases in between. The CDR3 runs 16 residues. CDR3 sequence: CASSEAGGWLAYEQYF. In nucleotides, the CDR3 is TGTGCCAGCAGTGAAGCTGGGGGGTGGTTGGCGTACGAGCAGTACTTC.

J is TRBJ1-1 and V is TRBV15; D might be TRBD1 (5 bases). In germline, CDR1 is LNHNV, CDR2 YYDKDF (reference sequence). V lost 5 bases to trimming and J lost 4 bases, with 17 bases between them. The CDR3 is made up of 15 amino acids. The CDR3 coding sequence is TGTGCCACCAGCCCCAAAGGGGCACAGGCCACTGAAGCTTTCTTT. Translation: CATSPKGAQATEAFF.

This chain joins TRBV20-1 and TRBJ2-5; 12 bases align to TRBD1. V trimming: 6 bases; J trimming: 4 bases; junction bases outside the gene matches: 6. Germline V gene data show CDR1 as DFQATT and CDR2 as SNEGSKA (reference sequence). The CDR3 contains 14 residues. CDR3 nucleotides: TGCAGTGCCGGCGGGACAGGGGGCGTAGAGACCCAGTACTTC. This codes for CSAGGTGGVETQYF.

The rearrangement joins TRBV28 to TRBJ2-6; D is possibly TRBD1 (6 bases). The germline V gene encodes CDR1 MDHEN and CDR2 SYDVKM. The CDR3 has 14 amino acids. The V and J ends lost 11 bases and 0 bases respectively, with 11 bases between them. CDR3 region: CAHGQSSGANVLTF. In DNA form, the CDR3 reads TGTGCCCACGGACAGAGCTCTGGGGCCAACGTCCTGACTTTC.